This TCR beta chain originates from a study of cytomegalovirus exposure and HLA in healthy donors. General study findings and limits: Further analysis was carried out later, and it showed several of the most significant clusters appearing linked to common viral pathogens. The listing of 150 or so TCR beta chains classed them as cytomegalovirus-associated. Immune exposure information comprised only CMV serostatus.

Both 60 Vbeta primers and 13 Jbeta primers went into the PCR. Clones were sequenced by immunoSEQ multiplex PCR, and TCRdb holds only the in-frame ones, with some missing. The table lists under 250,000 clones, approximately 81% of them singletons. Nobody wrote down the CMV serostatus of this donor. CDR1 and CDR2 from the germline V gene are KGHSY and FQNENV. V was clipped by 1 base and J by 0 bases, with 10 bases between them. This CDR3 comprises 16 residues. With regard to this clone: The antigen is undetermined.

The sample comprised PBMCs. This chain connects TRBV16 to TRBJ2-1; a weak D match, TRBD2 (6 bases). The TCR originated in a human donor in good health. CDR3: CASSQYGGGSYNEQFF. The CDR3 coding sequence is TGTGCCAGCAGCCAATACGGGGGAGGCTCCTACAATGAGCAGTTCTTC. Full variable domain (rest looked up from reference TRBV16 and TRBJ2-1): GEEVAQTPKHLVRGEGQKAKLYCAPIKGHSYVFWYQQVLKNEFKFLISFQNENVFDETGMPKERFSAKCLPNSPCSLEIQATKLEDSAVYFCASSQYGGGSYNEQFFGPGTRLTVL.